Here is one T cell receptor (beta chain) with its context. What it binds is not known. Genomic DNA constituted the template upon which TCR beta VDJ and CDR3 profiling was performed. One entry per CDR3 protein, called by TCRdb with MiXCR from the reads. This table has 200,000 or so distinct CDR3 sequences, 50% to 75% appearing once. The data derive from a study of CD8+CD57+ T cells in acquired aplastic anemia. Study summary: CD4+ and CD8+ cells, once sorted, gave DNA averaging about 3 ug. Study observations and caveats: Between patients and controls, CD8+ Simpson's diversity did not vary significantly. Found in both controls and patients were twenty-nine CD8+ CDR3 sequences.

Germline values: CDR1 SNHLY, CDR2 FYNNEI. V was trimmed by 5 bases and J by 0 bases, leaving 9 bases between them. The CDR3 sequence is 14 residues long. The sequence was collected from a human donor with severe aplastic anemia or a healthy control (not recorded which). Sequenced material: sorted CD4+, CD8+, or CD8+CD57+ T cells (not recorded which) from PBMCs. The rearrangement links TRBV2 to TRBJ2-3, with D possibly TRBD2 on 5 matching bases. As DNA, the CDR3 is TGTGCCAGCAGTCCTAGGACTAGCACAGATACGCAGTATTTT. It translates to CASSPRTSTDTQYF.